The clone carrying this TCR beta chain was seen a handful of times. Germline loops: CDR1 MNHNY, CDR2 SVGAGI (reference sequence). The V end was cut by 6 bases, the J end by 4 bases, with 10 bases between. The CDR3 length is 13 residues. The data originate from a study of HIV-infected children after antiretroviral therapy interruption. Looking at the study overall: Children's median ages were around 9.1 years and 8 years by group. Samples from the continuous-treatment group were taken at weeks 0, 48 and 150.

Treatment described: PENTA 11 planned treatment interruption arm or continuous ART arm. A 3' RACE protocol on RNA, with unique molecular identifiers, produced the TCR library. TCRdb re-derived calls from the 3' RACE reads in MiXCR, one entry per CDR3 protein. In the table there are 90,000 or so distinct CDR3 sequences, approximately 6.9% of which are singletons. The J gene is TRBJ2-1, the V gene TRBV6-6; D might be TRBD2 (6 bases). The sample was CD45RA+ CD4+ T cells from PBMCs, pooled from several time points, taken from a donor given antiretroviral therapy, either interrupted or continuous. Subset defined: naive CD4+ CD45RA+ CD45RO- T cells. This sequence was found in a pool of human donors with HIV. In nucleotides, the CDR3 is TGTGCCAGCAGGGCGGGACGTTACAATGAGCAGTTCTTC. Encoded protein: CASRAGRYNEQFF.